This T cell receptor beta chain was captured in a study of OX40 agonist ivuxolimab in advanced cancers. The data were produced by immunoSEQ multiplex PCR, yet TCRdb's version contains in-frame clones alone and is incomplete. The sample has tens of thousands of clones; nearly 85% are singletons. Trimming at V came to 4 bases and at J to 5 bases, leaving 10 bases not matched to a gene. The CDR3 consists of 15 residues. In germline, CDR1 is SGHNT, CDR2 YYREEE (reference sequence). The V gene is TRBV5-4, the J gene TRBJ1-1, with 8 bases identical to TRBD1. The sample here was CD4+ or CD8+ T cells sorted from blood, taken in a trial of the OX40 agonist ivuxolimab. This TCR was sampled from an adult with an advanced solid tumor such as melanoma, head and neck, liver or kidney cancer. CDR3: CASSPAADRATEAFF. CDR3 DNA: TGTGCCAGCAGCCCAGCTGCGGACAGGGCAACTGAAGCTTTCTTT.